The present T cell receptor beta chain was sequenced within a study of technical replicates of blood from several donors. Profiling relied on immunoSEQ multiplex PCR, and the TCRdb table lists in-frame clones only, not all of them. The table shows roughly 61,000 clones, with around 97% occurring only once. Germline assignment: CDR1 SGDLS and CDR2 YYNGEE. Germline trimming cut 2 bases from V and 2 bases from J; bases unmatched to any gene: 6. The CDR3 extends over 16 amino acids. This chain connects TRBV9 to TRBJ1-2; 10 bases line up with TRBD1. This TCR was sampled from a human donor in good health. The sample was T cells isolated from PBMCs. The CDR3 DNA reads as TGTGCCAGCAGCGTCGAGGCGGGACAGGGGAACTATGGCTACACCTTC. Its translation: CASSVEAGQGNYGYTF.